This T cell receptor beta chain was captured by sequencing in a study of cytomegalovirus exposure and HLA in healthy donors. Study-level results: Associated with HLA alleles at 0.05 false discovery rate in a later analysis were some 18,000 TCR beta sequences.

This clone was observed a handful of times. Its antigen is currently unknown. The CDR3 is made up of 14 amino acids. The germline gives CDR1 KGHSH, CDR2 LQKENI. Trimming pared 0 bases from V and 8 bases from J, leaving 10 bases between. Amplification used 60 Vbeta primers and 13 Jbeta primers. In the study's own analysis: Per a later analysis, the number of unique TCR beta chains was some 82 million, of which 10 million to 11 million were shared. Produced via immunoSEQ multiplex PCR; TCRdb's table is partial and in-frame only. D and trimming come from the DNA, and the V and J calls and clone size come from that table. The sample holds under 200,000 clones, approximately 59% seen once.

Sequenced: PBMCs. The TCR comes from a man aged 35 to 55 in good health and CMV-seronegative. The chain recombines TRBV18 with TRBJ1-4; a weak D match, TRBD1 (5 bases). This CDR3 is CASSPPGQVEKLFF. The CDR3 nucleotides are TGTGCCAGCTCACCACCGGGGCAGGTCGAAAAACTGTTTTTT.